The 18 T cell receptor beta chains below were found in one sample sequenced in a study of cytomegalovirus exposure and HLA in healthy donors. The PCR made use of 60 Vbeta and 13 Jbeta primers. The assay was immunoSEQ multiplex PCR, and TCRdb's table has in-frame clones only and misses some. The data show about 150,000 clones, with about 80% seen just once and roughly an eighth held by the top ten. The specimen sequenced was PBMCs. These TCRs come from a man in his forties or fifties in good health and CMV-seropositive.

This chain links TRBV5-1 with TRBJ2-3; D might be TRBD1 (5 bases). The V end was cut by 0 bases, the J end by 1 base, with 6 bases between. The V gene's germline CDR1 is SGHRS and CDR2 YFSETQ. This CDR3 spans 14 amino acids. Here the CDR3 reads CASSLEQGTDTQYF. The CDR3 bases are TGCGCCAGCAGCTTGGAACAGGGCACAGATACGCAGTATTTT. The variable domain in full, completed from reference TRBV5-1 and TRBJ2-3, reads KAGVTQTPRYLIKTRGQQVTLSCSPISGHRSVSWYQQTPGQGLQFLFEYFSETQRNKGNFPGRFSGRQFSNSRSEMNVSTLELGDSALYLCASSLEQGTDTQYFGPGTRLTVL.

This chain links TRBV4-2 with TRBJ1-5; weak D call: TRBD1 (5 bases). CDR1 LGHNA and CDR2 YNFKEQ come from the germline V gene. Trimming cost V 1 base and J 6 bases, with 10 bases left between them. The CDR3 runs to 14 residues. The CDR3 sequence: CASSQGQGGQPQHF. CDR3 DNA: TGTGCCAGCAGCCAAGGGCAGGGAGGTCAGCCCCAGCATTTT.

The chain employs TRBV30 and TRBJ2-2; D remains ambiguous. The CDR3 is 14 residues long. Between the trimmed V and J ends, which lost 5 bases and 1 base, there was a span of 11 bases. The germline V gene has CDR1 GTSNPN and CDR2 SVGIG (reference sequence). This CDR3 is CAWLETLNTGELFF. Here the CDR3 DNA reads TGTGCCTGGTTGGAGACTTTGAACACCGGGGAGCTGTTTTTT.

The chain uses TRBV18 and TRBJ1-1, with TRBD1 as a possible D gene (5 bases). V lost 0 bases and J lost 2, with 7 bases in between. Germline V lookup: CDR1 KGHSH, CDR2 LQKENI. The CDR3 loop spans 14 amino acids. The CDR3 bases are TGTGCCAGCTCACCACCGCAGGGTAACACTGAAGCTTTCTTT. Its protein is CASSPPQGNTEAFF.

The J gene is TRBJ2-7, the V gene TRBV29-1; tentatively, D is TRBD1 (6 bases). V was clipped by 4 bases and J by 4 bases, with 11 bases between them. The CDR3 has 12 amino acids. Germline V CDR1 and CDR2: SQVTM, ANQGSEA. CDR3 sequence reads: CSVGTVDYEQYF. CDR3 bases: TGCAGCGTTGGGACAGTAGATTACGAGCAGTACTTC.

The CDR3 bases are TGTGCCAGCAGTTTTGGGAGGGGGTATCAGCCCCAGCATTTT. Amino acids: CASSFGRGYQPQHF. V and J are TRBV28 and TRBJ1-5; the D gene is possibly TRBD1 (6 bases). This CDR3 is 14 amino acids long. The V end lost 3 bases, the J end lost 5 bases, and 11 bases lay between the germline ends. From germline, CDR1 is MDHEN and CDR2 SYDVKM.

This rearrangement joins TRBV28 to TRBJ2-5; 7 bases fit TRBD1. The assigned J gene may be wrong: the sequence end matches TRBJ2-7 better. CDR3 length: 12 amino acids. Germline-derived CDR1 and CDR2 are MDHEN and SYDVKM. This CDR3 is CASRDSFYEQYF. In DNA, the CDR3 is TGTGCCAGCCGGGACAGTTTTTACGAGCAGTACTTC.

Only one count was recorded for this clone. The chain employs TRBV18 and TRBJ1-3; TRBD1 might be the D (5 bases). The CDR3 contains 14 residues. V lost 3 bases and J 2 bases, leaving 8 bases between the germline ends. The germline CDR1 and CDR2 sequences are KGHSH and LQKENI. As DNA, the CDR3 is TGTGCCAGCTCACCCAGGGTGGCTGGAAACACCATATATTTT. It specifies CASSPRVAGNTIYF. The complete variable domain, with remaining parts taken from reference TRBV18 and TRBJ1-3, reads NAGVMQNPRHLVRRRGQEARLRCSPMKGHSHVYWYRQLPEEGLKFMVYLQKENIIDESGMPKERFSAEFPKEGPSILRIQQVVRGDSAAYFCASSPRVAGNTIYFGEGSWLTVV.

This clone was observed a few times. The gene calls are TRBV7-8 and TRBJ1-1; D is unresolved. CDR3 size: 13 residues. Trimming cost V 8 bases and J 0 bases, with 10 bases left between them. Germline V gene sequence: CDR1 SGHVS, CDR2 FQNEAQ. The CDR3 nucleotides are TGTGCCAGCGGACTCAGGTTGAACACTGAAGCTTTCTTT. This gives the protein CASGLRLNTEAFF.

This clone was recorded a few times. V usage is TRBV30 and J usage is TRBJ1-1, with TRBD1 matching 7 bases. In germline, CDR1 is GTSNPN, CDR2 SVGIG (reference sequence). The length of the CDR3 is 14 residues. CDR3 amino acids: CVCARRDRNTEAFF. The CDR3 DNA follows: TGTGTCTGTGCGCGCCGGGACAGGAACACTGAAGCTTTCTTT.

CDR3 nucleotides: TGTGCCAGCAGCTGGGGGGGAGAGGCTGGAAACACCATATATTTT. Protein: CASSWGGEAGNTIYF. The gene calls are TRBV5-4 and TRBJ1-3; D is perhaps TRBD1 (5 bases). CDR3 length equals 15 residues. V dropped 3 bases and J dropped 2 bases, with 12 bases sitting between them. Looked up from germline, CDR1 is SGHNT and CDR2 is YYREEE (reference sequence).

The DNA of the CDR3 is TGTGCCAGCAGCTTGGGAGCGGGAGTCGGCGAGCAGTTCTTC. It encodes CASSLGAGVGEQFF. V is TRBV5-4 and J is TRBJ2-1; 8 bases fit TRBD2. This CDR3 is built from 14 residues. Germline V CDR1 and CDR2: SGHNT, YYREEE (reference sequence). With 0 bases clipped from V and 10 bases from J, the junction kept 6 bases outside the gene matches.

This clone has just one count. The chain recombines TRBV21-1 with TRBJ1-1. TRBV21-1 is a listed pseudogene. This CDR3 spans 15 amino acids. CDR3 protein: CASSTTPPGGTEAFF. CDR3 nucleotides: TGTGCCAGCAGCACTACTCCCCCGGGGGGCACTGAAGCTTTCTTT.

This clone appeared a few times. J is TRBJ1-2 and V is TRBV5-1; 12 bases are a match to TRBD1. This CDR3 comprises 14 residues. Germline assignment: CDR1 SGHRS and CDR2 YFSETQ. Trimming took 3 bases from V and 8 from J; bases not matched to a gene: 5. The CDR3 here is CASSWDRGQVGYTF. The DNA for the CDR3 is TGCGCCAGCAGCTGGGACAGGGGGCAGGTCGGCTACACCTTC. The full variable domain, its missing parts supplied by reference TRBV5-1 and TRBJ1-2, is KAGVTQTPRYLIKTRGQQVTLSCSPISGHRSVSWYQQTPGQGLQFLFEYFSETQRNKGNFPGRFSGRQFSNSRSEMNVSTLELGDSALYLCASSWDRGQVGYTFGSGTRLTVV.

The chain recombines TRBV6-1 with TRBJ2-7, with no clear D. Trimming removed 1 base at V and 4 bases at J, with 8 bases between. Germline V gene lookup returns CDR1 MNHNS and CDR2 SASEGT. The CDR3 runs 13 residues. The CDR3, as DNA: TGTGCCAGCAGTGAAGATTCCCATTACGAGCAGTACTTC. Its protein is CASSEDSHYEQYF.

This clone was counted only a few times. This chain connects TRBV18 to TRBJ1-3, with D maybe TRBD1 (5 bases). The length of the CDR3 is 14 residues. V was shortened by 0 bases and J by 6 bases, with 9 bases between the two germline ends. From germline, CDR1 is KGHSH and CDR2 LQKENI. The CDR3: CASSPPGGSNTIYF. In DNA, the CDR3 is TGTGCCAGCTCACCACCGGGGGGGTCAAACACCATATATTTT.

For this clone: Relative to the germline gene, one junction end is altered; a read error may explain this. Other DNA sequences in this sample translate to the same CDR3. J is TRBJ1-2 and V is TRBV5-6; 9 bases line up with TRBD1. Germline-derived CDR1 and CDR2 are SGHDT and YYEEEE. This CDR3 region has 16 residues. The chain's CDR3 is CASSFPGQGPSDGYTF. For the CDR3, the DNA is TGTGCCAGTAGCTTCCCGGGACAGGGACCTTCGGATGGCTACACCTTC.

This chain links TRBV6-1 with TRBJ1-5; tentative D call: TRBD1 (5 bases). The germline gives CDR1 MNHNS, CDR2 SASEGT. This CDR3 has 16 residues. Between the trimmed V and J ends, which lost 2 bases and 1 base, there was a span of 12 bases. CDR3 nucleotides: TGTGCCAGCAGTGAACTTGGGGGAGGCAGCAATCAGCCCCAGCATTTT. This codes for CASSELGGGSNQPQHF.